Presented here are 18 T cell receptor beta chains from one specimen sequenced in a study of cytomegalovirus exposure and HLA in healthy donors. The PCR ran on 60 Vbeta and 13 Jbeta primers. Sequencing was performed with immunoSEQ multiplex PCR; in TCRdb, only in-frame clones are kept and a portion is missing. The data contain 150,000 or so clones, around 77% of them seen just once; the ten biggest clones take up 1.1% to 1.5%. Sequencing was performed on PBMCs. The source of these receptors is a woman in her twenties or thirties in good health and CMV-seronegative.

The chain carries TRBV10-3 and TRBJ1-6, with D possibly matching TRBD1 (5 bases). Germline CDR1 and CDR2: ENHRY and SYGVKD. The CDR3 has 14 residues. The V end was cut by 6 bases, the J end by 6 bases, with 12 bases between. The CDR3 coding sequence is TGTGCCATCAGCCAGACAGAGTTTAATTCACCCCTCCACTTT. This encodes CAISQTEFNSPLHF.

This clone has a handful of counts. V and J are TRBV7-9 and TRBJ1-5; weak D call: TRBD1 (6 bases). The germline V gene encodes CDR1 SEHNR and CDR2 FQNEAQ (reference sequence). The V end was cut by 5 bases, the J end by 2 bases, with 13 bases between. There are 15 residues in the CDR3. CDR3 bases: TGTGCCAGCAGCCCGACACAGGGTGGCAATCAGCCCCAGCATTTT. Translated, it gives CASSPTQGGNQPQHF. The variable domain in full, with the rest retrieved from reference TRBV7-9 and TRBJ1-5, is DTGVSQNPRHKITKRGQNVTFRCDPISEHNRLYWYRQTLGQGPEFLTYFQNEAQLEKSRLLSDRFSAERPKGSFSTLEIQRTEQGDSAMYLCASSPTQGGNQPQHFGDGTRLSIL.

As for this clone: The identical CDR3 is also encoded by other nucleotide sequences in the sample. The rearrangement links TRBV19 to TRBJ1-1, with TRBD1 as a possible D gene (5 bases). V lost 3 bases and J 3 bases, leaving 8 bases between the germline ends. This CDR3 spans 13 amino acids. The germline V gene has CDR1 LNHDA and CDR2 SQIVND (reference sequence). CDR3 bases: TGTGCCAGTAGTATTAAAGGGGACACTGAAGCTTTCTTT. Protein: CASSIKGDTEAFF. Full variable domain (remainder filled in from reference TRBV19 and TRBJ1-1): DGGITQSPKYLFRKEGQNVTLSCEQNLNHDAMYWYRQDPGQGLRLIYYSQIVNDFQKGDIAEGYSVSREKKESFPLTVTSAQKNPTAFYLCASSIKGDTEAFFGQGTRLTVV.

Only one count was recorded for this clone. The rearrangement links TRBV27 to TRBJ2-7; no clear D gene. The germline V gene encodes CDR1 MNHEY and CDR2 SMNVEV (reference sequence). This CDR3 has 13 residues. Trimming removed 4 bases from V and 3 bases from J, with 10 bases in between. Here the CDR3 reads CASSSGLVYEQYF. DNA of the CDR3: TGTGCCAGCAGTTCTGGCCTGGTCTACGAGCAGTACTTC.

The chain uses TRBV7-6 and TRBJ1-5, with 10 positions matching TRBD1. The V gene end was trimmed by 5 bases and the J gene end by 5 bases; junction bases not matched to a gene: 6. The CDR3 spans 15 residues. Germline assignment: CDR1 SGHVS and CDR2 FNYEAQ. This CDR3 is CASSLQDRGDQPQHF. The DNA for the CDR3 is TGTGCCAGCAGCCTCCAGGACAGGGGGGATCAGCCCCAGCATTTT.

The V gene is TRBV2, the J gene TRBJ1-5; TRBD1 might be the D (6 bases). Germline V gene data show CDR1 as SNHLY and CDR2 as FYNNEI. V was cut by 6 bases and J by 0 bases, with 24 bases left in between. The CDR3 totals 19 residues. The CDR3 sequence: CASRFNAGTPDYSNQPQHF. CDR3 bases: TGTGCCAGCAGGTTTAACGCCGGGACACCCGACTATAGCAATCAGCCCCAGCATTTT.

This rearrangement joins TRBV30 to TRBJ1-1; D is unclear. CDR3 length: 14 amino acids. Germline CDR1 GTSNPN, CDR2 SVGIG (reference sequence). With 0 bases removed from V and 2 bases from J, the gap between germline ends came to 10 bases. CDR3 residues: CAWSVGGRNTEAFF. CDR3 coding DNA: TGTGCCTGGAGTGTCGGTGGGAGAAACACTGAAGCTTTCTTT.

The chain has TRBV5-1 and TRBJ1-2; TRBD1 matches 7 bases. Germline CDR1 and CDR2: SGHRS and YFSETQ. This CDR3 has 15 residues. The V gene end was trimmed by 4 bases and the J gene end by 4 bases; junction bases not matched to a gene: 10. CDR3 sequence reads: CASSGTGTEPYGYTF. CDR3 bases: TGCGCCAGCAGCGGTACCGGGACAGAACCCTATGGCTACACCTTC.

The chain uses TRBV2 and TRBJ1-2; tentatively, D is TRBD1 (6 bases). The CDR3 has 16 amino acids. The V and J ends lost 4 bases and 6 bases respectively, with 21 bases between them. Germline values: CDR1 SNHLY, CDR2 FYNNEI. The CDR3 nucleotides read TGTGCCAGCAGTGTCCAGGGACAACCTAGCTTGAATGGCTACACCTTC. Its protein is CASSVQGQPSLNGYTF.

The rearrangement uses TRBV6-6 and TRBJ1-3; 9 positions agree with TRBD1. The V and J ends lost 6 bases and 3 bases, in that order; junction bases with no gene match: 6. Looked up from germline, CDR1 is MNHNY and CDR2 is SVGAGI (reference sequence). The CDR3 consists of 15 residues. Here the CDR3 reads CASSLDRGLGNTIYF. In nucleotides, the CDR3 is TGTGCCAGCAGCCTGGACAGGGGACTTGGAAACACCATATATTTT.

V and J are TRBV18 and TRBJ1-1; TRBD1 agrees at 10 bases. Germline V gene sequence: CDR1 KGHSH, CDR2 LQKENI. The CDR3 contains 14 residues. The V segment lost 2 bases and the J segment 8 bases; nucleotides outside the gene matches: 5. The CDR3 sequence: CASSPGTGEEEAFF. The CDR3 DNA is TGTGCCAGCTCACCAGGGACAGGGGAAGAGGAAGCTTTCTTT.

The DNA of the CDR3 is TGTGCTAGTGGTTTGGTACTCGATGAGCAGTTCTTC. Protein product: CASGLVLDEQFF. The V gene is TRBV12-5, the J gene TRBJ2-1; no clear D gene. This CDR3 has 12 amino acids. Deletions cut 0 bases from V and 8 bases from J, with 5 bases between. The germline V gene encodes CDR1 LGHNT and CDR2 FRNRAP. The full variable domain, with the rest looked up from reference TRBV12-5 and TRBJ2-1, is DARVTQTPRHKVTEMGQEVTMRCQPILGHNTVFWYRQTMMQGLELLAYFRNRAPLDDSGMPKDRFSAEMPDATLATLKIQPSEPRDSAVYFCASGLVLDEQFFGPGTRLTVL.

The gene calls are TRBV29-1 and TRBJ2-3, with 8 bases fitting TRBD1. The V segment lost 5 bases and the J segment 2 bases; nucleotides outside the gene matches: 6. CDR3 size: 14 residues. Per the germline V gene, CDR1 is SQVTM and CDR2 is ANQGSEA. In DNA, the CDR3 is TGCAGCGTTACGGACAGGGCGGCCACAGATACGCAGTATTTT. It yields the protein CSVTDRAATDTQYF.

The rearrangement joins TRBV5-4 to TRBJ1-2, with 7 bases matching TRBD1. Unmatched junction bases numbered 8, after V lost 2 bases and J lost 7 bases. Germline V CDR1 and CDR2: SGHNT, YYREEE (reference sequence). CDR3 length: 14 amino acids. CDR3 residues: CASSFTETGTGYTF. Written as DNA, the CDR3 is TGTGCCAGCAGCTTTACCGAGACAGGGACTGGCTACACCTTC.

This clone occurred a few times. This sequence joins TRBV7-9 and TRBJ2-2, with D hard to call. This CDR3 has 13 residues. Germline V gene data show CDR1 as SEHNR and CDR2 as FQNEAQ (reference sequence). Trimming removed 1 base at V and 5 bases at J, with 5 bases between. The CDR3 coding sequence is TGTGCCAGCAGCTTAGAAGAGACCGGGGAGCTGTTTTTT. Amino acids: CASSLEETGELFF.

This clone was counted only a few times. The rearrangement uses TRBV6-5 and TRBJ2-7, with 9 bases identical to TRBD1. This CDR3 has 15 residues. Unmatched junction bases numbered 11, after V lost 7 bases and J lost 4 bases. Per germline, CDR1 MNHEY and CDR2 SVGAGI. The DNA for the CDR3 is TGTGCCAGCACCCCCTACAGGGGGCCGTGGTACGAGCAGTACTTC. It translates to CASTPYRGPWYEQYF.

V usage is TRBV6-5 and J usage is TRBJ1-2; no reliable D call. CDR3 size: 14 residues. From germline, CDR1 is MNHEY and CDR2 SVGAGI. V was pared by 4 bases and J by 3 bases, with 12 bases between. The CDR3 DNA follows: TGTGCCAGCAGTTTGGGAGCGTATGACTATGGCTACACCTTC. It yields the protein CASSLGAYDYGYTF.

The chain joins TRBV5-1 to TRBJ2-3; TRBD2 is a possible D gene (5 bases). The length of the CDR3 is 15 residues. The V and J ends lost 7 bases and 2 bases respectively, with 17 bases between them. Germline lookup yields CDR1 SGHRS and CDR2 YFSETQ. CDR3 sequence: CASRGVGWNTDTQYF. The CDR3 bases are TGCGCCAGCCGGGGAGTGGGTTGGAACACAGATACGCAGTATTTT.